This entry lists 26 T cell receptor beta chains sequenced from one sample in a study of cytomegalovirus exposure and HLA in healthy donors. The PCR was carried out with 60 Vbeta primers and 13 Jbeta primers. Assay: immunoSEQ multiplex PCR; the TCRdb copy retains only in-frame clones and omits some. Of about 77,000 clones listed, 75% to 85% were seen once; the top ten hold approximately 3.7%. The sample comprised PBMCs. The receptors come from a man between 35 and 55 years old in good health and CMV-seronegative.

This chain's CDR3 is CASSLTSRTGELFF. Written as DNA, the CDR3 is TGTGCCAGCAGCTTAACAAGCAGGACCGGGGAGCTGTTTTTT. This chain joins TRBV7-3 and TRBJ2-2; D gene unclear. The length of the CDR3 is 14 residues. The germline V gene has CDR1 SGHTA and CDR2 FQGTGA. Trimming shortened V by 0 bases and J by 5 bases, and 7 bases separated the two germline ends.

This chain joins TRBV25-1 and TRBJ1-6; maybe TRBD1 (6 bases). The CDR3 sequence is 15 residues long. CDR1 is MGHDK, CDR2 SYGVNS, per germline. Trimming pared 1 base from V and 10 bases from J, leaving 14 bases between. The CDR3 sequence is CASSESQGLKSPLHF. The CDR3 DNA follows: TGTGCCAGCAGTGAATCACAGGGTTTGAAATCACCCCTCCACTTT.

The V and J genes are TRBV4-3 and TRBJ2-3; D uncertain. Germline CDR1 is LGHNA and CDR2 is YSLEER. V was trimmed by 0 bases and J by 0 bases, leaving 10 bases between them. The CDR3 covers 16 residues. The CDR3: CASSQDGPGSTDTQYF. Here the CDR3 DNA reads TGCGCCAGCAGCCAAGATGGTCCGGGTAGCACAGATACGCAGTATTTT.

The V call is TRBV5-1, the J call TRBJ2-3, with D possibly matching TRBD2 (5 bases). Trimming cost V 3 bases and J 0 bases, with 14 bases left between them. The V gene's germline CDR1 is SGHRS and CDR2 YFSETQ. The CDR3 runs to 16 residues. CDR3 coding DNA: TGCGCCAGCAGCTGGAGAGGGCAGACAAGCACAGATACGCAGTATTTT. Its protein is CASSWRGQTSTDTQYF.

With respect to this clone: One end of the junction fails to match germline, which may point to a read error. Other DNA sequences from this sample encode an identical CDR3 as well. The chain has TRBV27 and TRBJ1-2; possible D gene TRBD1, 6 bases. Germline CDR1 MNHEY, CDR2 SMNVEV (reference sequence). The CDR3 contains 14 residues. CDR3 residues: CASRQTGLFYGYTF. The DNA for the CDR3 is TGTGCTAGCAGACAAACAGGGTTATTCTATGGCTACACCTTC.

The J gene is TRBJ2-3, the V gene TRBV19; 9 positions agree with TRBD1. The CDR3 length is 14 residues. Trimming cost V 7 bases and J 5 bases; bases outside gene matches: 7. Germline lookup yields CDR1 LNHDA and CDR2 SQIVND (reference sequence). CDR3 region: CASNQDRGEDTQYF. DNA of the CDR3: TGTGCCAGTAATCAGGACAGGGGTGAAGATACGCAGTATTTT.

The chain is built from TRBV6-5 and TRBJ1-2, with 8 positions matching TRBD1. The germline CDR1 and CDR2 sequences are MNHEY and SVGAGI. The CDR3 sequence is 16 residues long. V lost 0 bases and J lost 4; bases outside the gene matches: 7. The CDR3, as DNA: TGTGCCAGCAGTTACTCCAAAACAGGGGGAGGCTATGGCTACACCTTC. Its protein product is CASSYSKTGGGYGYTF.

V is TRBV7-9 and J is TRBJ2-2; D unresolved. The V gene's germline CDR1 is SEHNR and CDR2 FQNEAQ (reference sequence). This CDR3 spans 13 amino acids. The germline V and J ends were trimmed by 3 bases and 4 bases, with 6 bases remaining between them. The CDR3 DNA reads TGTGCCAGCAGCTTTGAGCGCACCGGGGAGCTGTTTTTT. This gives the protein CASSFERTGELFF.

The chain couples TRBV2 to TRBJ1-5; 12 bases agree with TRBD1. This CDR3 has 15 amino acids. Germline lookup yields CDR1 SNHLY and CDR2 FYNNEI. V was pared by 4 bases and J by 6 bases, with 4 bases of the junction left unmatched. CDR3 in amino acids: CASSVGQGAIQPQHF. As DNA, the CDR3 is TGTGCCAGCAGTGTGGGACAGGGGGCGATTCAGCCCCAGCATTTT.

This chain joins TRBV5-1 and TRBJ1-5; the match to TRBD1 covers 9 bases. V trimming: 4 bases; J trimming: 6 bases; junction bases outside the gene matches: 8. Germline-derived CDR1 and CDR2 are SGHRS and YFSETQ. CDR3 length: 15 amino acids. The CDR3 loop is CASSTGQGHGQPQHF. CDR3 nucleotides: TGCGCCAGCAGCACGGGACAGGGACACGGTCAGCCCCAGCATTTT.

This chain uses TRBV28 with TRBJ1-5, with D perhaps matching TRBD1 (5 bases). Trimming cost V 7 bases and J 9 bases, with 13 bases left between them. Germline V gives CDR1 MDHEN, CDR2 SYDVKM. The length of the CDR3 is 12 residues. DNA of the CDR3: TGTGCCAGCACCTCAAGGGGAAGGCCCCAGCATTTT. It encodes CASTSRGRPQHF. Supplemented by reference TRBV28 and TRBJ1-5, the full variable domain reads DVKVTQSSRYLVKRTGEKVFLECVQDMDHENMFWYRQDPGLGLRLIYFSYDVKMKEKGDIPEGYSVSREKKERFSLILESASTNQTSMYLCASTSRGRPQHFGDGTRLSIL.

This clone was detected a few times. The J gene is TRBJ2-3, the V gene TRBV6-4, with TRBD2 matching 8 bases. CDR1 is MRHNA and CDR2 is SNTAGT in the germline V gene. The CDR3 is 15 residues long. The ends lost 3 bases at V and 4 bases at J; junction bases unmatched: 6. The CDR3 nucleotides are TGTGCCAGCAGTGATACCGGGGGGGCCGCAGATACGCAGTATTTT. Its translation is CASSDTGGAADTQYF.

CDR3 bases: TGTGCCAGCAGCTTAGGTTCGGAGTATGGCTACACCTTC. Translating it yields CASSLGSEYGYTF. The chain recombines TRBV7-9 with TRBJ1-2, with unresolved D. This CDR3 has 13 residues. V was trimmed by 1 base and J by 5 bases, leaving 8 bases between them. Germline CDR1 SEHNR, CDR2 FQNEAQ (reference sequence).

The chain is built from TRBV7-2 and TRBJ1-1; the D gene is possibly TRBD1 (5 bases). Trimming took 1 base from V and 5 from J, leaving 14 bases between them. The CDR3 covers 15 residues. Germline-derived CDR1 and CDR2 are SGHTA and FQGNSA. The DNA for the CDR3 is TGTGCCAGCAGCTTAGTCGCAGGTGGGGGGACTGAAGCTTTCTTT. This codes for CASSLVAGGGTEAFF.

This clone has just a few counts. This rearrangement joins TRBV6-6 to TRBJ1-4, with D uncertain. CDR3 length: 15 amino acids. Trimming removed 6 bases at V and 4 bases at J, with 15 bases between. Germline V lookup: CDR1 MNHNY, CDR2 SVGAGI (reference sequence). CDR3 nucleotide sequence: TGTGCCAGCAGCCCCGCTAGAGCTCTTAATGAAAAACTGTTTTTT. Translation: CASSPARALNEKLFF.

The chain joins TRBV5-5 to TRBJ1-2, with TRBD1 identical over 10 bases. Unmatched junction bases numbered 7, after V lost 5 bases and J lost 9 bases. CDR1 and CDR2 (germline): SGHKS, YYEKEE (reference sequence). The CDR3 is 13 amino acids. This CDR3 reads CASREPGQGSYTF. The CDR3 DNA reads as TGTGCCAGCAGGGAACCGGGACAGGGGAGCTACACCTTC. The variable domain in full, with the rest retrieved from reference TRBV5-5 and TRBJ1-2, is DAGVTQSPTHLIKTRGQQVTLRCSPISGHKSVSWYQQVLGQGPQFIFQYYEKEERGRGNFPDRFSARQFPNYSSELNVNALLLGDSALYLCASREPGQGSYTFGSGTRLTVV.

The chain carries TRBV7-2 and TRBJ1-2; 8 bases fit TRBD1. The V segment lost 1 base and the J segment 8 bases; nucleotides outside the gene matches: 12. Germline V gene lookup returns CDR1 SGHTA and CDR2 FQGNSA. The CDR3 consists of 16 residues. The CDR3 is CASSLGRTGTSEGYTF. Written as DNA, the CDR3 is TGTGCCAGCAGCTTAGGACGGACAGGGACTTCTGAGGGCTACACCTTC.

The rearrangement joins TRBV10-3 to TRBJ2-1, with 11 bases that match TRBD1. V lost 4 bases, J lost 4 bases, and 9 bases stayed unmatched. Germline-derived CDR1 and CDR2 are ENHRY and SYGVKD. The CDR3 runs to 17 residues. CDR3 sequence (DNA): TGTGCCATCAGTGGGATCCCCGGGACAGGGGGATACAATGAGCAGTTCTTC. It yields the protein CAISGIPGTGGYNEQFF.

The chain recombines TRBV27 with TRBJ2-2, with D hard to call. V lost 5 bases and J 2 bases, leaving 3 bases between the germline ends. Germline-derived CDR1 and CDR2 are MNHEY and SMNVEV (reference sequence). The CDR3 spans 12 residues. CDR3 residues: CASSRNTGELFF. DNA for the CDR3: TGTGCCAGCAGTCGTAACACCGGGGAGCTGTTTTTT.

The chain recombines TRBV7-8 with TRBJ1-5; D is possibly TRBD1 (5 bases). The germline V gene encodes CDR1 SGHVS and CDR2 FQNEAQ. This CDR3 is 14 amino acids long. Trimming removed 3 bases from V and 6 bases from J, with 12 bases in between. CDR3 in DNA: TGTGCCAGCAGCTTGGGGGGTACTGGTCAGCCCCAGCATTTT. This gives the protein CASSLGGTGQPQHF.

The rearrangement uses TRBV19 and TRBJ1-3; no reliable D call. The CDR3 is 15 amino acids. From germline, CDR1 is LNHDA and CDR2 SQIVND (reference sequence). Trimming took 3 bases from V and 0 from J, leaving 9 bases between them. CDR3 DNA: TGTGCCAGTAGTATGCAGATGAACTCTGGAAACACCATATATTTT. Its translation is CASSMQMNSGNTIYF.

The rearrangement links TRBV27 to TRBJ2-7; no clear D. Between the trimmed V and J ends, which lost 6 bases and 4 bases, there was a span of 13 bases. The CDR3 spans 13 residues. CDR1 MNHEY and CDR2 SMNVEV come from the germline V gene (reference sequence). The chain's CDR3 is CASRPGSAYEQYF. The CDR3 bases are TGTGCCAGCAGACCCGGGTCGGCGTACGAGCAGTACTTC.

This chain joins TRBV18 and TRBJ2-7; tentative D call: TRBD1 (6 bases). This CDR3 region has 14 residues. CDR1 and CDR2 (germline): KGHSH, LQKENI. Trimming removed 1 base from V and 6 bases from J, with 13 bases in between. The CDR3 here is CASSPRTGSGEQYF. CDR3 DNA sequence: TGTGCCAGCTCACCACGAACAGGGAGTGGCGAGCAGTACTTC.

This chain uses TRBV4-1 with TRBJ1-1, with D possibly TRBD1 on 6 matching bases. The CDR3 covers 14 residues. Trimming stripped 6 bases from V and 0 bases from J, with 11 bases between. Germline CDR1 MGHRA, CDR2 YSYEKL. For the CDR3, the DNA is TGCGCCAGCAGTTCCGGGACATTGAACACTGAAGCTTTCTTT. It specifies CASSSGTLNTEAFF.

This clone was seen a few times. The CDR3 reads CASSVGRPGYEQYF. CDR3 bases: TGTGCCAGCAGCGTAGGGCGGCCGGGGTACGAGCAGTACTTC. The chain is built from TRBV9 and TRBJ2-7, with D possibly TRBD2 on 5 matching bases. Trimming pared 0 bases from V and 4 bases from J, leaving 11 bases between. The CDR3 spans 14 residues. Germline V CDR1 and CDR2: SGDLS, YYNGEE.

V gene TRBV5-1 combines with J gene TRBJ2-1, with 8 bases that match TRBD2. Germline V gene sequence: CDR1 SGHRS, CDR2 YFSETQ. The V and J ends lost 0 bases and 7 bases, in that order; junction bases with no gene match: 6. The CDR3 is 15 amino acids. CDR3 coding DNA: TGCGCCAGCAGCTTGGATCCAGCGGGGGAAAATGAGCAGTTCTTC. Protein product: CASSLDPAGENEQFF.